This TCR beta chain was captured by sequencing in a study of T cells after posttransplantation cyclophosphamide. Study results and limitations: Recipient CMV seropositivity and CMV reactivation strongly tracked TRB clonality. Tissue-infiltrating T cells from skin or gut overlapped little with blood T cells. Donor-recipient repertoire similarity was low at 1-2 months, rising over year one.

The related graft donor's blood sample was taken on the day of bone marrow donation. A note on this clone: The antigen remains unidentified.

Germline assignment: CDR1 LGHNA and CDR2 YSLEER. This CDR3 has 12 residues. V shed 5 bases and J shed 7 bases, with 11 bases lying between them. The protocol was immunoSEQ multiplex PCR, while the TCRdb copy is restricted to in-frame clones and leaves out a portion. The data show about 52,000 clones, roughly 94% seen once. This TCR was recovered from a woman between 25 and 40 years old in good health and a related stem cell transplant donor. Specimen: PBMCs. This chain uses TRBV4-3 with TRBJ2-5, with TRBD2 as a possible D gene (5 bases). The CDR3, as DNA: TGCGCCAGCAGCTCAGACCGGGGGACCCAGTACTTC. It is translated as CASSSDRGTQYF.